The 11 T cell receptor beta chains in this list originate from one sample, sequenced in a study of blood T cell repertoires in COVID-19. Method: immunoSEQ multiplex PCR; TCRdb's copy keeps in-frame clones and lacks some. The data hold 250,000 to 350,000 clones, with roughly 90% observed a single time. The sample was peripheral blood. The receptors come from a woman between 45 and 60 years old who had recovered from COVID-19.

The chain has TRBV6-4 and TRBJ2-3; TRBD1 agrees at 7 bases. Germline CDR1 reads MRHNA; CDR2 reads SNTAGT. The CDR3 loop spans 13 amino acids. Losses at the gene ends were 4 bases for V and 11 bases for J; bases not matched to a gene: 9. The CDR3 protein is CASSVHRGEGQYF. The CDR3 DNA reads TGTGCCAGCAGTGTTCACAGGGGAGAGGGGCAGTATTTT.

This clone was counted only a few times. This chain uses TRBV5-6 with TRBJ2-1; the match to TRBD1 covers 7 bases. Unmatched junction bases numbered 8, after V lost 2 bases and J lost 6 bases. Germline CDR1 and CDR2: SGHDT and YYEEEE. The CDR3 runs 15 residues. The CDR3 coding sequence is TGTGCCAGCAGCTTAGGGGGCCGAGGGGGCAATGAGCAGTTCTTC. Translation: CASSLGGRGGNEQFF.

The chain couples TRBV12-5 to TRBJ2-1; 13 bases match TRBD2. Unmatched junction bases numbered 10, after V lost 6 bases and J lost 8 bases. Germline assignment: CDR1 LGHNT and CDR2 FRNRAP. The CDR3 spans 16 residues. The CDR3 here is CASGPGLAGALDEQFF. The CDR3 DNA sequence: TGTGCTAGTGGCCCTGGACTAGCGGGAGCCCTCGATGAGCAGTTCTTC.

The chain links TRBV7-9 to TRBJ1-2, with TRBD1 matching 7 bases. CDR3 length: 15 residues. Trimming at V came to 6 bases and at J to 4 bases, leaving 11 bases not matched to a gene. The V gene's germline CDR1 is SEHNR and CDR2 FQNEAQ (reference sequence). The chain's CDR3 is CASRRDSVSPYGYTF. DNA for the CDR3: TGTGCCAGCAGGCGGGACAGCGTCTCCCCCTATGGCTACACCTTC.

The CDR3 DNA reads TGTGCCAGCAGCTTGTTAGGAGGGGTCGAGCAGTACTTC. It is translated as CASSLLGGVEQYF. The chain has TRBV5-6 and TRBJ2-7; maybe TRBD2 (6 bases). CDR3 length: 13 residues. CDR1 and CDR2 from the germline V gene are SGHDT and YYEEEE. V lost 1 base and J lost 6, with 11 bases in between.

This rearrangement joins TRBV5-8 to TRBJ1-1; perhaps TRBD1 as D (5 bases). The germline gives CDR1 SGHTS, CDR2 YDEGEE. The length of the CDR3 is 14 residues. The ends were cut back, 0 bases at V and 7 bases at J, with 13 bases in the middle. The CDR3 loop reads CASSLAGGLGEAFF. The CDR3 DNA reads TGTGCCAGCAGCTTGGCCGGGGGGTTAGGTGAAGCTTTCTTT.

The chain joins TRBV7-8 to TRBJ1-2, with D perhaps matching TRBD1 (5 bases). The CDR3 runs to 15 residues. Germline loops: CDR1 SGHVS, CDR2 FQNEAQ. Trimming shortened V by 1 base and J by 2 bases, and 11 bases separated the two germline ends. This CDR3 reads CASSLEQVMNYGYTF. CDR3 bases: TGTGCCAGCAGCTTAGAACAGGTCATGAACTATGGCTACACCTTC.

CDR3 loop: CASSERSGAQYF. CDR3 nucleotides: TGTGCCAGCAGTGAAAGAAGCGGGGCGCAGTATTTT. J is TRBJ2-3 and V is TRBV2, with 7 bases matching TRBD2. The CDR3 extends over 12 amino acids. V shed 2 bases and J 10 bases; nucleotides not matched to a gene: 3. CDR1 and CDR2 (germline): SNHLY, FYNNEI.

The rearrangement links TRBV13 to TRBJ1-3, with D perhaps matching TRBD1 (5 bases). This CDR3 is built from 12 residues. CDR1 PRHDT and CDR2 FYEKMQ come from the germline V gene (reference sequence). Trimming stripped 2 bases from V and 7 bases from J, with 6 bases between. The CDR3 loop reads CASSLKGNTIYF. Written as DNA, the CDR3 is TGTGCCAGCAGCTTAAAGGGGAACACCATATATTTT.

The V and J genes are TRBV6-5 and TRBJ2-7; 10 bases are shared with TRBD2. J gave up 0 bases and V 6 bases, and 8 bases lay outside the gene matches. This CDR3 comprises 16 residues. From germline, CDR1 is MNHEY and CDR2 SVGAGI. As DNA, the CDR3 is TGTGCCAGCAGGTACCTAGCGGGAGCGAGCTCCTACGAGCAGTACTTC. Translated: CASRYLAGASSYEQYF.

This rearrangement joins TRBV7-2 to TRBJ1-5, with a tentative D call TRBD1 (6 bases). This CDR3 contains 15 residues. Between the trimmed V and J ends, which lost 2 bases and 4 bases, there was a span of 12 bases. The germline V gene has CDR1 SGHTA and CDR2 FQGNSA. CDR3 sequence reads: CASSLMGHRNQPQHF. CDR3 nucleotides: TGTGCCAGCAGCTTAATGGGACATAGAAATCAGCCCCAGCATTTT.